This T cell receptor beta chain originates from a study of T cells in Graves' hyperthyroidism and ophthalmopathy. V gave up 2 bases and J gave up 4 bases, with 8 bases separating them. This CDR3 has 14 amino acids. Germline V CDR1 and CDR2: ENHRY, SYGVKD. It was RNA transcripts that yielded the amplified TCR beta CDR3 regions. First-round RT-PCR targeting the TCR CDR3 was performed with the HTBI primer set. MiXCR, applied by TCRdb to the multiplex PCR reads, yields one record per CDR3 protein. The data hold some 800,000 distinct CDR3 sequences, with 35% to 45% observed a single time. This clonotype occurred a few times.

What was sequenced was blood. This TCR was recovered from a young man with Graves' hyperthyroidism. The genes are TRBV10-3 and TRBJ2-2; no clear D gene. The CDR3 bases are TGTGCCATCAGTGAGGGTACGTTCACCGGGGAGCTGTTTTTT. This encodes CAISEGTFTGELFF.